This T cell receptor (beta chain) was captured in a study of T-cell memory formation after mild COVID-19. Study background: Each donor largely had its own TCR clusters. General observations from the study: CD4/CD8 balance characterized clones contracting day 15 to 85, and CD4+ skew characterized later expanders.

A 5'RACE reaction primed in the constant segment made cDNA libraries of TCR alpha and TCR beta, and these carried sample barcodes and UMIs. MiXCR, run by TCRdb on the 5' RACE reads, gives a single entry per CDR3 protein. This table has around 45,000 distinct CDR3 sequences, nearly 9.5% appearing once. Trimming took 5 bases from V and 3 from J; bases not matched to a gene: 8. Germline V lookup: CDR1 SNHLY, CDR2 FYNNEI. This CDR3 comprises 16 residues. This clonotype was counted between two and nine times. Its antigen is still unknown. Sequenced material: PBMCs or a T cell subset sorted from them (not recorded which). This TCR came from an adult woman who had mild COVID-19 (a few samples of this study predate the infection). Cell type and time point are not known. The chain uses TRBV2 and TRBJ2-3; 10 positions agree with TRBD2. CDR3 amino acids: CASSPGLAGVTDTQYF. CDR3 DNA: TGTGCCAGCAGTCCGGGGCTAGCGGGAGTTACAGATACGCAGTATTTT.